The sequence of this TCR beta chain was determined in a study of blood T cells in healthy people across ages (dated by TCRdb to the mid-2010s). Broadly, across the study: In model experiments, template switching captured roughly one uniquely barcoded TCR beta cDNA molecule for every two T cells. To track age-related changes in TCR beta repertoire diversity, the study relied on deep sequencing normalized with unique cDNA molecular identifiers. The donors were split into four age groups: young (average around 16 years), middle-aged (around 40), aged (over 55) and long-lived (approximately 80). To avoid experimental bias, donors of different ages were spread randomly across the sequencing lanes. The study analyzed two additional independent replicas of 1 million unique cDNA reads from the same blood draw for two donors, one aged 18 to 29 and one aged 80 or older. Study-level results and caveats: Because profiling used bulk unsorted PBMCs, naive and antigen-experienced compartments could not be compared conclusively. Estimates of total diversity from one million sequenced T cells were regarded as lower bounds and underestimates. Donor CMV infection status was unknown, potentially confounding age-related changes in expanded clonotypes. Compared with the aged group, the long-lived group had more naive CD4+ T cells, fewer expanded clones and increased TCR diversity, a pattern suggesting age selection. As age increased, observed TCR beta diversity per million T cells dropped in a roughly linear way, and a significant reduction was already evident by age about 40. The percentage of naive T cells measured by flow cytometry correlated strongly with observed TCR beta diversity.

As to this clonotype: Its antigen specificity is not known. No base quality information exists; no much larger clone differs at one position.

The CDR3, cysteine through phenylalanine, is 14 amino acids long. Only the CDR3 DNA stays, 42 bases, in frame from base 1. The junction shows trimming of 3 bases on V and 6 bases on J, and the gene matches do not reach 7 bases of it. Sequences PRHDT (CDR1) and FYEKMQ (CDR2) are obtained from the germline V gene (reference sequence). The 39 donors, aged roughly 6 to 95 years, were systemically healthy Caucasian individuals from Russia. Approximately 9.3 milliliters of peripheral blood were collected from each donor into EDTA-treated Vacutainer tubes. PBMCs were isolated by Ficoll-Paque density-gradient centrifugation, with at least 6.5 million obtained per sample. Total RNA was extracted from PBMCs with Trizol reagent, with at least 5 micrograms obtained per sample. Naive CD45RAhigh/CD27high T cell percentages were measured by flow cytometry on a PBMC aliquot from every donor. Library prep was done by 5' RACE. Sequenced on an Illumina HiSeq 2500. A second PCR of roughly 6 to 11 cycles was run with a J-beta primer mix and a sample-barcoded 5' primer. A template-switch 5' adaptor carrying 12 random nucleotides introduced a unique molecular identifier onto each TCR beta cDNA molecule. Each sample yielded at least 2.5 million CDR3-containing paired-end reads. First-strand cDNA synthesis was performed from all RNA using the Mint cDNA synthesis kit, with priming by a TRBC-specific oligonucleotide. After uracil-DNA glycosylase treatment, a first 18-cycle PCR used universal primers M1SS and BC2_uni_R on all cDNA. In the paper's pipeline: For normalization, 1 million high-quality reads were randomly selected from each sample, with every read carrying a distinct molecular identifier. Instead of being binned into consensus sequences, reads with shared molecular identifiers were discarded. CDR3 identification, clonotype clustering and error correction used MiTCR with a Q25 quality threshold and the strictest error-elimination algorithm. Lower-bound total TCR beta diversity was estimated with a nonparametric unseen species model using Euler transformation. In-frame beta chains were kept once TCRdb had trimmed the public reads at Q25 with fastp and called clones with MiXCR. Identical CDR3 protein sequences are pooled into one entry, listed with their most common genes and DNA. TCRdb's processing, not the study's, gives the V and J calls here. In this sample the table shows about 1.8 million distinct CDR3 sequences, about 50% of which occur a single time. Together, the top ten hold less than 2.5% of the sample.

The receptor was isolated from a woman aged 40-49 years in good health. Source material: blood. The V and J segments used are TRBV13 and TRBJ2-7; 8 middle bases align to TRBD1. The DNA is TGTGCCAGCAGCTTTGCCCCAGGGGGCGTCGAGCAGTACTTC. This yields the protein CASSFAPGGVEQYF.